These 32 T cell receptor beta chains share one sample of origin, sequenced in a study of blood T cell repertoires in COVID-19. The protocol was immunoSEQ multiplex PCR, while the TCRdb copy is restricted to in-frame clones and leaves out a portion. The table has 200,000 to 250,000 clones, approximately 85% seen once; the top ten hold approximately 2.6%. The sequencing sample was made of peripheral blood. The receptor source for this set is a man in his forties or fifties who had recovered from COVID-19.

The chain links TRBV18 to TRBJ2-1; D gene unclear. The CDR3 has 14 residues. The V and J ends lost 1 base and 0 bases respectively, with 4 bases between them. CDR1 KGHSH and CDR2 LQKENI come from the germline V gene. CDR3 in amino acids: CASSPQSSYNEQFF. DNA for the CDR3: TGTGCCAGCTCACCACAGAGCTCCTACAATGAGCAGTTCTTC.

Notes on this clone: The sample holds other DNA sequences that translate to the same CDR3. This chain connects TRBV4-1 to TRBJ2-1; 7 positions agree with TRBD2. Trimming removed 1 base from V and 4 bases from J; junction bases left unmatched: 10. The CDR3 length is 17 residues. CDR1 is MGHRA, CDR2 YSYEKL, per germline. CDR3 protein: CASSQGVGGSSYNEQFF. In DNA, the CDR3 is TGCGCCAGCAGCCAAGGGGTTGGCGGGAGTTCTTACAATGAGCAGTTCTTC.

The V gene is TRBV9, the J gene TRBJ1-6; 9 bases map to TRBD1. V shed 0 bases, J shed 6 bases, and the junction held 1 base outside the gene matches. From germline, CDR1 is SGDLS and CDR2 YYNGEE. The CDR3 is 15 residues long. CDR3 sequence reads: CASSVEGQGNSPLHF. Here the CDR3 DNA reads TGTGCCAGCAGCGTAGAGGGACAGGGTAATTCACCCCTCCACTTT.

The V gene is TRBV5-1, the J gene TRBJ2-1; tentatively, D is TRBD1 (6 bases). V was pared by 4 bases and J by 0 bases, with 20 bases between. The V gene's germline CDR1 is SGHRS and CDR2 YFSETQ. The CDR3 covers 18 residues. For the CDR3, the DNA is TGCGCCAGCAGCACCAGGGGCGCGAACCCACCCTCCTACAATGAGCAGTTCTTC. It is translated as CASSTRGANPPSYNEQFF. Full variable domain (missing parts from reference TRBV5-1 and TRBJ2-1): KAGVTQTPRYLIKTRGQQVTLSCSPISGHRSVSWYQQTPGQGLQFLFEYFSETQRNKGNFPGRFSGRQFSNSRSEMNVSTLELGDSALYLCASSTRGANPPSYNEQFFGPGTRLTVL.

The chain recombines TRBV30 with TRBJ2-7; D gene uncertain. The length of the CDR3 is 15 residues. V was cut by 0 bases and J by 0 bases, with 12 bases left in between. CDR1 is GTSNPN and CDR2 is SVGIG in the germline V gene (reference sequence). In DNA, the CDR3 is TGTGCCTGGAGTGTCCCAAACCTAAACTCCTACGAGCAGTACTTC. This encodes CAWSVPNLNSYEQYF.

The gene calls are TRBV3-1 (or the pseudogene TRBV3-2) and TRBJ2-1, with a weak D call TRBD1 (5 bases). Trimming took off 2 bases at V and 0 bases at J, with 11 bases between the two ends. Germline CDR1 LGHDT, CDR2 YNNKEL (reference sequence). The CDR3 loop spans 16 amino acids. The CDR3 loop is CASSQRGLSSYNEQFF. The CDR3 nucleotides read TGTGCCAGCAGCCAAAGGGGTTTAAGCTCCTACAATGAGCAGTTCTTC.

The chain has TRBV27 and TRBJ1-2; D unresolved. CDR1 and CDR2 (germline): MNHEY, SMNVEV (reference sequence). Deletions cut 4 bases from V and 1 base from J, with 7 bases between. CDR3 length: 13 amino acids. CDR3 sequence (DNA): TGTGCCAGCAGTTCGGGTTTTAACTATGGCTACACCTTC. This translates into CASSSGFNYGYTF.

This sequence joins TRBV25-1 and TRBJ2-7, with D perhaps matching TRBD2 (5 bases). The germline gives CDR1 MGHDK, CDR2 SYGVNS. The CDR3 spans 16 residues. The ends were cut back, 0 bases at V and 1 base at J, with 13 bases in the middle. The CDR3, as DNA: TGTGCCAGCAGTGAATATCCCGGACTTGATTCCTACGAGCAGTACTTC. Protein product: CASSEYPGLDSYEQYF.

The rearrangement joins TRBV4-1 to TRBJ1-3, with 7 bases matching TRBD1. This CDR3 contains 16 residues. V lost 6 bases to trimming and J lost 0 bases; unmatched junction nucleotides: 8. Germline V gives CDR1 MGHRA, CDR2 YSYEKL. The CDR3 DNA sequence: TGCGCCAGCAGTCGGGTCGGGACAGCCTCTGGAAACACCATATATTTT. Translating gives CASSRVGTASGNTIYF.

The sample holds one count of this clone. V is TRBV27 and J is TRBJ2-3; the match to TRBD2 covers 12 bases. Trimming cost V 4 bases and J 3 bases; bases outside gene matches: 14. In germline, CDR1 is MNHEY, CDR2 SMNVEV (reference sequence). The CDR3 totals 19 residues. CDR3 in amino acids: CASSSSGLAGGPGTDTQYF. The DNA of the CDR3 is TGTGCCAGCAGTTCCTCCGGTCTAGCGGGAGGGCCTGGAACAGATACGCAGTATTTT.

The gene calls are TRBV2 and TRBJ2-4; 11 bases line up with TRBD2. V lost 8 bases to trimming and J lost 0 bases; unmatched junction nucleotides: 21. In germline, CDR1 is SNHLY, CDR2 FYNNEI. The CDR3 runs to 21 residues. In DNA form, the CDR3 reads TGTGCCAGCCTAAGGCGGGCCCCCGGGACTAGCGGTACATTAGCCAAAAACATTCAGTACTTC. Translating gives CASLRRAPGTSGTLAKNIQYF.

This CDR3 reads CASSLSSTAEQYF. As DNA, the CDR3 is TGTGCCAGCAGTTTATCCTCGACAGCCGAGCAGTACTTC. The rearrangement uses TRBV27 and TRBJ2-7; a weak D match, TRBD1 (5 bases). CDR3 size: 13 residues. Germline V gene sequence: CDR1 MNHEY, CDR2 SMNVEV (reference sequence). V was shortened by 0 bases and J by 6 bases, with 9 bases between the two germline ends.

The rearrangement links TRBV28 to TRBJ1-6; 8 bases agree with TRBD1. Germline CDR1 reads MDHEN; CDR2 reads SYDVKM. The length of the CDR3 is 15 residues. J gave up 6 bases and V 4 bases, and 5 bases lay outside the gene matches. The CDR3 sequence: CASSSTTGANSPLHF. CDR3 coding DNA: TGTGCCAGCAGTTCCACGACAGGGGCTAATTCACCCCTCCACTTT.

V gene TRBV28 combines with J gene TRBJ2-5; 7 bases map to TRBD1. Germline lookup yields CDR1 MDHEN and CDR2 SYDVKM. The V segment lost 7 bases and the J segment 2 bases; nucleotides outside the gene matches: 13. The CDR3 loop spans 16 amino acids. The DNA for the CDR3 is TGTGCCAGCAAATCGACCGGGACAGCAAATCAAGAGACCCAGTACTTC. It translates to CASKSTGTANQETQYF.

The rearrangement links TRBV7-2 to TRBJ1-3; the D is unclear. Trimming stripped 5 bases from V and 0 bases from J, with 14 bases between. This CDR3 comprises 16 residues. Germline assignment: CDR1 SGHTA and CDR2 FQGNSA. The CDR3 DNA follows: TGTGCCAGCAGCCTAGACATATCAAGCTCTGGAAACACCATATATTTT. This sequence encodes CASSLDISSSGNTIYF.

This clone was observed a single time. The gene calls are TRBV19 and TRBJ1-1, with 7 bases aligning to TRBD1. Germline assignment: CDR1 LNHDA and CDR2 SQIVND (reference sequence). The CDR3 runs to 17 residues. The V and J ends lost 3 bases and 0 bases, in that order; junction bases with no gene match: 10. The CDR3 protein is CASSMWAGGTMNTEAFF. The CDR3 coding sequence is TGTGCCAGTAGTATGTGGGCAGGGGGTACAATGAACACTGAAGCTTTCTTT. The complete variable domain, with remaining parts taken from reference TRBV19 and TRBJ1-1, reads DGGITQSPKYLFRKEGQNVTLSCEQNLNHDAMYWYRQDPGQGLRLIYYSQIVNDFQKGDIAEGYSVSREKKESFPLTVTSAQKNPTAFYLCASSMWAGGTMNTEAFFGQGTRLTVV.

The chain uses TRBV6-5 and TRBJ1-2; no definite D call. The CDR3 sequence is 15 residues long. Trimming pared 3 bases from V and 8 bases from J, leaving 19 bases between. Germline V gene data show CDR1 as MNHEY and CDR2 as SVGAGI. In nucleotides, the CDR3 is TGTGCCAGCAGTTATGATATATCCAGTCCCGGGGGCTACACCTTC. Translated: CASSYDISSPGGYTF.

This chain connects TRBV7-8 to TRBJ1-1; D remains unclear. This CDR3 spans 16 amino acids. Germline V gene data show CDR1 as SGHVS and CDR2 as FQNEAQ. V was shortened by 1 base and J by 7 bases, with 19 bases between the two germline ends. CDR3 DNA: TGTGCCAGCAGCTTAGAGTATGTGGGGTCGGGGTATGAAGCTTTCTTT. The encoded protein is CASSLEYVGSGYEAFF.

The CDR3 protein is CASCTGSLYEQYF. The CDR3 region has the DNA TGTGCCAGCTGTACAGGGTCCTTGTACGAGCAGTACTTC. The J gene is TRBJ2-7, the V gene TRBV28, with a weak D call TRBD1 (6 bases). This CDR3 spans 13 amino acids. Germline V gene lookup returns CDR1 MDHEN and CDR2 SYDVKM. Trimming left V 8 bases short and J 4 bases short, with 15 bases between.

The rearrangement uses TRBV5-1 and TRBJ2-7; 15 nucleotides agree with TRBD2. V was clipped by 6 bases and J by 4 bases; unmatched bases: 8. Germline V gene sequence: CDR1 SGHRS, CDR2 YFSETQ. The CDR3 extends over 16 amino acids. This chain's CDR3 is CASNTGTSGRKYEQYF. The CDR3 DNA reads as TGCGCCAGCAATACCGGGACTAGCGGGAGGAAATACGAGCAGTACTTC.

J is TRBJ2-3 and V is TRBV5-1; TRBD2 agrees at 7 bases. The germline V gene has CDR1 SGHRS and CDR2 YFSETQ. The CDR3 sequence is 16 residues long. With 0 bases clipped from V and 2 bases from J, the junction kept 6 bases outside the gene matches. The CDR3 region is CASSLVGAGITDTQYF. The CDR3 region has the DNA TGCGCCAGCAGCTTGGTAGGAGCGGGAATCACAGATACGCAGTATTTT.

The chain couples TRBV6-6 to TRBJ2-1, with D possibly being TRBD2 (6 bases). V lost 5 bases and J lost 4, with 15 bases in between. The CDR3 totals 15 residues. Germline V gives CDR1 MNHNY, CDR2 SVGAGI (reference sequence). The CDR3 spells CASSLARDAYNEQFF. The DNA for the CDR3 is TGTGCCAGCAGTCTCGCGCGGGACGCGTACAATGAGCAGTTCTTC.

The rearrangement joins TRBV19 to TRBJ2-4; D not certain. The V gene's germline CDR1 is LNHDA and CDR2 SQIVND (reference sequence). This CDR3 comprises 12 residues. Trimming cost V 4 bases and J 2 bases, with 3 bases left between them. The CDR3 DNA reads as TGTGCCAGTAGTACCTCCAAAAACATTCAGTACTTC. Its translation: CASSTSKNIQYF.

The chain employs TRBV6-5 and TRBJ2-3, with 11 bases lining up with TRBD2. The CDR3 has 16 residues. Germline assignment: CDR1 MNHEY and CDR2 SVGAGI. The junction had 5 bases not matched to a gene; V was cut back by 4 bases and J by 2 bases. Written as DNA, the CDR3 is TGTGCCAGCAGTTGGTCGACTAGCGGGGTCACAGATACGCAGTATTTT. Its protein is CASSWSTSGVTDTQYF.

This sequence joins TRBV4-1 and TRBJ1-1, with a tentative D call TRBD1 (6 bases). This CDR3 region has 15 residues. CDR1 and CDR2 (germline): MGHRA, YSYEKL. Trimming removed 1 base from V and 0 bases from J, with 9 bases in between. The CDR3 nucleotides read TGCGCCAGCAGCCAAGGTAGACAGGTGAACACTGAAGCTTTCTTT. Encoded protein: CASSQGRQVNTEAFF.

V is TRBV25-1 and J is TRBJ2-5; 8 bases line up with TRBD2. Trimming took 2 bases from V and 5 from J; bases not matched to a gene: 1. CDR3 length: 13 residues. Germline loops: CDR1 MGHDK, CDR2 SYGVNS. The CDR3 DNA reads TGTGCCAGCAGTGAAGGCGGGAGGGAGACCCAGTACTTC. This gives the protein CASSEGGRETQYF.

This clone was detected only once. The J gene is TRBJ2-5, the V gene TRBV7-2, with D perhaps matching TRBD2 (5 bases). Germline CDR1 is SGHTA and CDR2 is FQGNSA. The ends were cut back, 2 bases at V and 4 bases at J, with 17 bases in the middle. There are 16 residues in the CDR3. CDR3 coding DNA: TGTGCCAGCAGCTTAAACAGCGGTGGAGTTGCAGAGACCCAGTACTTC. This gives the protein CASSLNSGGVAETQYF.

This sequence joins TRBV6-5 and TRBJ1-1; 7 bases are a match to TRBD1. CDR1 is MNHEY and CDR2 is SVGAGI in the germline V gene. The CDR3 is made up of 13 amino acids. V gave up 6 bases and J gave up 2 bases; unmatched junction bases: 3. The DNA of the CDR3 is TGTGCCAGCAGAGGGACAGACAACACTGAAGCTTTCTTT. Its translation: CASRGTDNTEAFF.

The chain is built from TRBV28 and TRBJ1-2; 7 bases agree with TRBD1. With 5 bases clipped from V and 2 bases from J, the junction kept 14 bases outside the gene matches. The CDR3 has 17 amino acids. CDR1 and CDR2 from the germline V gene are MDHEN and SYDVKM. CDR3 coding DNA: TGTGCCAGCAGTGGGACAGATACCGCCGCCTTGAACTATGGCTACACCTTC. Its translation: CASSGTDTAALNYGYTF.

The chain employs TRBV11-2 and TRBJ2-5; a weak D match, TRBD2 (6 bases). CDR1 and CDR2 (germline): SGHAT, FQNNGV. Trimming stripped 1 base from V and 4 bases from J, with 16 bases between. The CDR3 is 16 amino acids. CDR3 region: CASSLVPMAGRETQYF. DNA of the CDR3: TGTGCCAGCAGCTTAGTACCAATGGCGGGAAGAGAGACCCAGTACTTC.

The CDR3 DNA is TGTGCCAGCAGTCCATACAGGGTTTACGAGCAGTACTTC. This gives the protein CASSPYRVYEQYF. The rearrangement links TRBV12-3 or TRBV12-4 to TRBJ2-7; a possible D gene is TRBD1 (6 bases). The V and J ends lost 5 bases and 4 bases respectively, with 12 bases between them. This CDR3 comprises 13 residues.

With respect to this clone: This same CDR3 is encoded by further DNA sequences in the sample. The V call is TRBV5-1, the J call TRBJ2-5, with D uncertain. CDR3 size: 13 residues. CDR1 SGHRS and CDR2 YFSETQ come from the germline V gene. V was pared by 2 bases and J by 2 bases, with 7 bases between. The CDR3 spells CASSFGGQETQYF. In DNA form, the CDR3 reads TGCGCCAGCAGCTTCGGCGGACAAGAGACCCAGTACTTC.